These 3 T cell receptor beta chains were all obtained from the same sample, sequenced in a study of shared clonotypes between healthy human individuals (dated by TCRdb to 2018 to 2020). Libraries were prepared through the immunoSEQ multiplex PCR assay. In TCRdb, the immuneACCESS table is reduced to in-frame sequences with V and J assigned. These tables do not hold every clone; where another copy was compared, an unresolved V gene accounts for under half, and the others remain unexplained. Within this sample are approximately 1.1 million clones, with 70% to 80% of them counted one time only. The top ten clonotypes cover approximately 0.5% of the sample. Material for sequencing was memory CD4+ T cells from PBMCs. The cell subset or site label, read with the paper, signifies: CD45RA-negative fraction. The receptors were sampled from a young man in good health. Some clones in this sample may be carry-over from other donors' samples.

Notes on this clone: Other DNA sequences within the sample encode an identical CDR3. The V call is TRBV28, the J call TRBJ1-2, with 8 bases matching TRBD1. CDR1 and CDR2 from the germline V gene are MDHEN and SYDVKM. Losses at the gene ends were 5 bases for V and 4 bases for J; bases not matched to a gene: 3. This CDR3 has 13 amino acids. Here the CDR3 reads CASSLTGGYGYTF. The CDR3 DNA is TGTGCCAGCAGTCTTACAGGGGGCTATGGCTACACCTTC.

The V gene is TRBV7-2, the J gene TRBJ1-5, with 9 bases aligning to TRBD1. V gave up 4 bases and J gave up 4 bases; unmatched junction bases: 8. The CDR3 spans 16 residues. CDR1 and CDR2 from the germline V gene are SGHTA and FQGNSA. Here the CDR3 DNA reads TGTGCCAGCAGCTCGTTGGGACAGGGCACGAATCAGCCCCAGCATTTT. Protein: CASSSLGQGTNQPQHF.

The CDR3: CASSRHLTGWPEQYF. The CDR3 coding sequence is TGTGCCAGCAGCCGGCACCTGACAGGGTGGCCCGAGCAGTACTTC. The chain recombines TRBV27 with TRBJ2-7; 7 bases are a match to TRBD1. Germline trimming cut 6 bases from V and 6 bases from J; bases unmatched to any gene: 14. Germline lookup yields CDR1 MNHEY and CDR2 SMNVEV (reference sequence). This CDR3 region has 15 residues.